The rows below give T cell receptor beta chains drawn from one sample of a study of blood T cell repertoires in COVID-19. Produced via immunoSEQ multiplex PCR; TCRdb's table is partial and in-frame only. The sample lists 300,000 to 400,000 clones; 88% were seen once. The sequencing sample was made of peripheral blood. The receptor source for this set is a woman in her sixties or seventies with COVID-19, enrolled during active disease. CDR3s include the opening cysteine and the closing phenylalanine or tryptophan. The order of the fields is V gene, J gene, D gene, clone size, CDR3 protein, CDR3 DNA. D genes are given only for firm matches. Not all rows give a size; the values are once, few, many and, for expanded clones, a class.

>TRBV29-1|TRBJ1-1|-|-
CSVGGGRANTEAFF
TGCAGCGTTGGGGGGGGCAGGGCAAACACTGAAGCTTTCTTT
>TRBV5-1|TRBJ2-7|-|-
CASSLQANYEQYF
TGCGCCAGCAGCTTGCAAGCAAACTACGAGCAGTACTTC
>TRBV11-2|TRBJ2-3|TRBD1|-
CASSLWTGFTDTQYF
TGTGCCAGCAGCTTATGGACAGGGTTCACAGATACGCAGTATTTT
>TRBV27|TRBJ1-2|TRBD1|-
CASSFQGASGYTF
TGTGCCAGCAGTTTCCAGGGGGCGAGTGGCTACACCTTC
>TRBV4-1|TRBJ2-1|TRBD1|-
CASSHPMAQGAWQFF
TGCGCCAGCAGCCATCCCATGGCCCAGGGGGCTTGGCAGTTCTTC
>TRBV5-1|TRBJ2-7|TRBD1|-
CASSQNRQGYEQYF
TGCGCCAGCAGCCAAAATCGACAGGGCTACGAGCAGTACTTC
>TRBV30|TRBJ1-2|-|few
CAWSATVYYGYTF
TGTGCCTGGAGTGCTACAGTCTATTATGGCTACACCTTC
>TRBV29-1|TRBJ1-1|TRBD1|-
CSVEVQGMPNTEAFF
TGCAGCGTTGAAGTACAGGGGATGCCGAACACTGAAGCTTTCTTT
>TRBV19|TRBJ1-3|-|-
CASKRAGGNTIYF
TGTGCCAGTAAAAGAGCGGGCGGAAACACCATATATTTT
>TRBV21-1|TRBJ1-1|-|-
CASSNRDTEAFF
TGTGCCAGCAGCAACCGAGACACTGAAGCTTTCTTT
>TRBV9|TRBJ2-3|-|-
CASSAPGTDTQYF
TGTGCCAGCAGCGCCCCCGGCACAGATACGCAGTATTTT
>TRBV12-3/TRBV12-4|TRBJ1-5|-|-
CASSKQGQPQHF
TGTGCCAGCAGTAAACAGGGCCAGCCCCAGCATTTT
>TRBV29-1|TRBJ2-1|TRBD1|-
CSVEERNRGIGNEQFF
TGCAGCGTTGAAGAACGGAACAGGGGAATTGGGAATGAGCAGTTCTTC
>TRBV28|TRBJ1-2|TRBD1|-
CASSQRTGSNYGYTF
TGTGCCAGCAGTCAGAGGACAGGGAGTAACTATGGCTACACCTTC
>TRBV5-1|TRBJ2-1|-|-
CASKQGSYNEQFF
TGCGCCAGCAAGCAGGGTTCCTACAATGAGCAGTTCTTC
>TRBV5-5|TRBJ2-2|-|-
CASSFFETRDGELFF
TGTGCCAGCAGCTTTTTTGAAACCCGGGACGGGGAGCTGTTTTTT
>TRBV5-1|TRBJ2-3|TRBD1|-
CASTSGQGARDTQYF
TGCGCCAGCACCTCGGGACAGGGGGCGAGAGATACGCAGTATTTT
>TRBV27|TRBJ2-3|-|-
CASSDIYTDTQYF
TGTGCCAGCAGTGACATATACACAGATACGCAGTATTTT
>TRBV18|TRBJ1-5|-|once
CASSPVSGQRINQPQHF
TGTGCCAGCTCACCAGTGAGTGGACAGCGAATCAATCAGCCCCAGCATTTT
>TRBV5-6|TRBJ1-1|TRBD1|-
CASRRVQGREAFF
TGTGCCAGCAGAAGAGTACAGGGGCGAGAAGCTTTCTTT
>TRBV4-1|TRBJ2-1|TRBD1|-
CASSSWDREVF
TGCGCCAGCAGCTCTTGGGACAGGGAGGTCTTC
>TRBV28|TRBJ1-2|-|-
CALRGPYGYTF
TGTGCTCTGAGAGGGCCCTATGGCTACACCTTC
>TRBV5-4|TRBJ2-7|-|-
CASSTLYFAGYGKYYEQYF
TGTGCCAGCAGCACCCTATACTTTGCCGGGTACGGGAAATACTACGAGCAGTACTTC
>TRBV7-9|TRBJ2-7|-|-
CASSLTQTSEQYF
TGTGCCAGCAGTCTAACCCAAACGAGTGAGCAGTACTTC
>TRBV12-3/TRBV12-4|TRBJ2-2|-|-
CASTTRSTGELFF
TGTGCCAGCACCACTCGCTCCACCGGGGAGCTGTTTTTT
>TRBV6-5|TRBJ1-2|TRBD1|-
CASRGQGGSQGYTF
TGTGCCAGCAGGGGACAGGGTGGAAGTCAGGGCTACACCTTC
>TRBV25-1|TRBJ2-5|-|-
CASSESGGPNRETQYF
TGTGCCAGCAGTGAGTCCGGGGGGCCCAATCGGGAGACCCAGTACTTC
>TRBV6-5|TRBJ2-1|-|-
CASKSGTSYNEQFF
TGTGCCAGCAAATCTGGGACTTCCTACAATGAGCAGTTCTTC
>TRBV3-1/TRBV3-2|TRBJ2-7|-|-
CASSQTRFSYEQYF
TGTGCCAGCAGCCAAACTCGGTTCTCCTACGAGCAGTACTTC
>TRBV5-1|TRBJ2-7|TRBD2|-
CASSLRGLAADGEQYF
TGCGCCAGCAGCTTGCGTGGACTAGCGGCAGACGGGGAGCAGTACTTC
>TRBV7-9|TRBJ2-7|TRBD1|-
CASSQGTGGSYEQYF
TGTGCCAGCAGCCAAGGGACAGGGGGGAGTTACGAGCAGTACTTC
>TRBV28|TRBJ2-1|TRBD2|-
CASSSHERGLYNEQFF
TGTGCCAGCAGTTCCCATGAGCGGGGGTTATACAATGAGCAGTTCTTC
>TRBV2|TRBJ1-2|TRBD1|-
CASSPGQGWKGYTF
TGTGCCAGCAGTCCGGGACAGGGTTGGAAAGGCTACACCTTC
>TRBV7-3|TRBJ2-1|TRBD2|-
CASRTTSDAYNEQFF
TGTGCCAGCAGGACAACTAGCGACGCCTACAATGAGCAGTTCTTC
>TRBV11-2|TRBJ1-1|-|-
CASSSLKGVSEAFF
TGTGCCAGCAGCTCCCTGAAAGGGGTCTCTGAAGCTTTCTTT
>TRBV7-2|TRBJ2-3|-|-
CASSLYGDNLTPLTDTQYF
TGTGCCAGCAGCTTATATGGGGACAACCTGACTCCCCTCACAGATACGCAGTATTTT
>TRBV7-8|TRBJ2-5|-|-
CASSLGGPAETQYF
TGTGCCAGCAGCTTAGGAGGGCCAGCAGAGACCCAGTACTTC
>TRBV29-1|TRBJ1-1|-|-
CSAHPDSSTEAFF
TGCAGCGCCCACCCGGACAGTAGCACTGAAGCTTTCTTT
>TRBV18|TRBJ1-2|-|-
CASSPSLEANYGYTF
TGTGCCAGCTCACCCAGCCTGGAGGCTAACTATGGCTACACCTTC
>TRBV5-6|TRBJ2-7|TRBD1|-
CASSEGQGAFYEQYF
TGTGCCAGCAGCGAGGGACAGGGGGCTTTCTACGAGCAGTACTTC
>TRBV19|TRBJ2-5|-|-
CASSIGGQETQYF
TGTGCCAGTAGTATAGGAGGGCAAGAGACCCAGTACTTC
>TRBV5-1|TRBJ1-4|TRBD1|-
CASSQGASNEKLFF
TGCGCCAGCAGTCAGGGGGCCTCTAATGAAAAACTGTTTTTT
>TRBV6-2/TRBV6-3|TRBJ2-7|-|-
CASSYSMAGSDLQYF
TGTGCCAGCAGTTACTCGATGGCAGGGTCTGACCTGCAGTACTTC
>TRBV7-2|TRBJ1-2|TRBD1|-
CASSLDRGQGYGYTF
TGTGCCAGCAGCCTCGACAGGGGGCAAGGCTATGGCTACACCTTC
>TRBV7-8|TRBJ1-2|TRBD1|-
CASSPRTGFFGYTF
TGTGCCAGCAGCCCACGGACAGGGTTTTTTGGCTACACCTTC
>TRBV18|TRBJ1-5|TRBD1|-
CASSPQSKGGRDQPQHF
TGTGCCAGCTCACCACAATCAAAAGGGGGCCGGGATCAGCCCCAGCATTTT
>TRBV6-5|TRBJ1-6|-|few
CASSKTDSGNSPLHF
TGTGCCAGCTCAAAAACGGACAGTGGTAATTCACCCCTCCACTTT
>TRBV3-1/TRBV3-2|TRBJ2-5|TRBD2|-
CASSQGSGGPQETQYF
TGTGCCAGCAGCCAAGGTAGCGGGGGTCCACAAGAGACCCAGTACTTC
>TRBV6-5|TRBJ2-3|-|-
CASSYSGASTDTQYF
TGTGCCAGCAGTTACTCAGGGGCTAGCACAGATACGCAGTATTTT
>TRBV30|TRBJ2-7|TRBD2|-
CAWSVGRGTLYEQYF
TGTGCCTGGAGTGTCGGGAGGGGGACCCTCTACGAGCAGTACTTC
>TRBV5-5|TRBJ2-1|-|-
CASSSLRGDEQFF
TGTGCCAGCAGCTCCCTCAGGGGCGATGAGCAGTTCTTC